This T cell receptor beta chain derives from a study of cytomegalovirus exposure and HLA in healthy donors. Findings and caveats of the study: In vitro work confirmed that a few CMV-associated chains recognize CMV antigens. Despite most TCR sequences being rare, some public TCRs occurred in many donors.

This CDR3 region has 14 residues. Per the germline V gene, CDR1 is MDHEN and CDR2 is SYDVKM. With 5 bases removed from V and 7 bases from J, the gap between germline ends came to 15 bases. Data came from immunoSEQ multiplex PCR; TCRdb stores just in-frame clones and leaves some out. This table has over 60,000 clones, around 95% appearing once. This clone was seen only once. Its antigen is not identified. The receptor was isolated from a man younger than 35 in good health and CMV-seronegative. What was sequenced was PBMCs. V is TRBV28 and J is TRBJ1-5, with D possibly being TRBD1 (5 bases). The CDR3: CASSRTGLGQPQHF. CDR3 DNA sequence: TGTGCCAGCAGTCGCACAGGTCTTGGCCAGCCCCAGCATTTT.